This T cell receptor (beta chain) was sequenced in a study of response to subunit inactivated influenza vaccine. Broader study findings: T cells newly recruited by each seasonal influenza vaccination are few, the authors suggested.

This clonotype occurred a few times. Antigen specificity is unknown. CDR3 length equals 14 residues. The V and J ends lost 2 bases and 2 bases respectively, with 9 bases between them. Germline assignment: CDR1 MNHEY and CDR2 SVGEGT. TCRdb redid the calling of the RT-PCR reads with MiXCR, one entry per CDR3 protein. The sample has almost 600,000 distinct CDR3 sequences; around 15% are singletons. The sequences come from PBMCs from blood, collected about 12 days after vaccination. V is TRBV6-2 or TRBV6-3 and J is TRBJ1-1; D call uncertain. The TCR sequence derives from a man aged 45-65 years who received an inactivated influenza vaccine. The CDR3 nucleotides read TGTGCCAGCAGTTACGGTAGAGATAACACTGAAGCTTTCTTT. Its translation: CASSYGRDNTEAFF.